This T cell receptor gamma chain was identified in a study of Vδ1+ human thymocytes. Extracted RNA was reverse transcribed into cDNA. The CDR3 regions were amplified by multiplex PCR from V-gene primers to a constant-region primer. TCRdb reran clone calling via CATT on the multiplex PCR reads. Seen here are 25,000 to 35,000 gamma-chain clones, 15% to 25% observed once, and the top ten hold less than 2%. The CDR3 loop spans 11 amino acids. V dropped 6 bases and J dropped 11; count of bases not matched to a gene: 10. Germline assignment: CDR1 VINAFY and CDR2 YDVSNSKD. Overall study findings and caveats: Thymic delta-chain repertoires held approximately 20% Vdelta2 sequences and few Vdelta3, despite high sort purity. Highly polyclonal TRG and TRD repertoires with Gaussian CDR3 length distributions appeared in thymus.

With regard to this clone: Its target is unknown.

Material: Vdelta1+ gamma-delta thymocytes from the thymus. Subset here: FACS-sorted CD3+ TCRalphabeta- TCRVdelta1+ TCRVdelta2- thymocytes. This TCR was recovered from a boy under three years old who had congenital heart surgery. This sequence joins TRGV5 and TRGJ1 or TRGJ2. The CDR3 spells CATWKRGEKLF. The CDR3 nucleotides are TGTGCCACCTGGAAAAGGGGAGAGAAACTCTTT.